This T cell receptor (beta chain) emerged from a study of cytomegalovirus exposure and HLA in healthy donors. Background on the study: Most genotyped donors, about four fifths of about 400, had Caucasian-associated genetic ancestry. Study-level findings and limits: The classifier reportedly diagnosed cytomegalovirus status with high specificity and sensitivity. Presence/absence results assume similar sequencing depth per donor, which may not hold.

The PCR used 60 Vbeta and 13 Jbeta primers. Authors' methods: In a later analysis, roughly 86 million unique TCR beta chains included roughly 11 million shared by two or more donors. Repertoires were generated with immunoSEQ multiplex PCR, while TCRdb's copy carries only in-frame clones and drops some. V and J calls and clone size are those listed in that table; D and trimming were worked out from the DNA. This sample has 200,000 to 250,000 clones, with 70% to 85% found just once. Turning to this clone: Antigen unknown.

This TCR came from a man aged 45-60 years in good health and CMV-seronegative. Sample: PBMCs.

The CDR3 DNA sequence: TGCGCCAGAAACACGACAGGAGGATACAATGAGCAGTTCTTC. This encodes CARNTTGGYNEQFF. The chain recombines TRBV10-1 with TRBJ2-1, with D possibly matching TRBD1 (6 bases). The CDR3 sequence is 14 residues long. CDR1 WNHNN and CDR2 SYGVQD come from the germline V gene (reference sequence). V lost 9 bases and J 4 bases, leaving 16 bases between the germline ends.